Listed below are T cell receptor beta chains from one sample, sequenced in a study of cytomegalovirus exposure and HLA in healthy donors. Sequencing used immunoSEQ multiplex PCR; TCRdb keeps in-frame clones, though not all of them. The sample yields 90,000 to 100,000 clones, 78% seen once. Sequencing was done on a sample of PBMCs. The receptors originated from a woman aged 60 to 75 in good health and CMV-seronegative. The CDR3 runs from the conserved cysteine through the conserved F or W.

TRBV9,CASSVEGTGGETQYF
TRBV7-9,CASGLLAGGDTQYF
TRBV5-1,CASRLLAGEKLFF
TRBV28,CASSRKTGRNQPQHF
TRBV4-3,CASSYRGTGNTIYF
TRBV14,CASSPGLAWRRTYNEQFF
TRBV15,CATSRGGGRETQYF
TRBV2,CASNRDRGVDTQYF
TRBV6-5,CASSYAGQGNYGYTF
TRBV6-6,CASSQGQGSTDTQYF
TRBV10-3,CAIEAGGGDTQYF
TRBV4-3,CASSPFEGVIDTQYF
TRBV5-6,CASSLLGENYGYTF
TRBV5-8,CATPGARVPDGYTF
TRBV5-6,CASSTTGVSHEQYF
TRBV5-1,CASRPGDNSPLHF
TRBV5-4,CASSRTGVIGYTF
TRBV5-4,CASARYPTGGDGYTF
TRBV10-3,CAISERDRNEQFF
TRBV5-1,CASRPLQAANYGYTF
TRBV5-5,CASSFLRGATYEQYF
TRBV13,CASSLGQGPSYEQYF
TRBV25-1,CASSEWGGEQTGELFF
TRBV6-5,CASSYRSGGNTIYF
TRBV18,CASSTDRGPELFF
TRBV7-2,CASTITGTQYF
TRBV10-1,CASSLGPNTEAFF
TRBV5-6,CASRPIDLDTEAFF
TRBV5-4,CASSGSGGGNTGELFF
TRBV7-2,CASSLVTGTGGVSSPLHF
TRBV28,CASSSSVVREPLDEQYF
TRBV4-1,CASSQDTLAGSETQYF
TRBV5-8,CASSPATAVMNTEAFF
TRBV5-1,CASSYSGGTGQPQHF
TRBV11-2,CASSFNRERHF
TRBV10-3,CATGVSGGSYEQYF
TRBV5-6,CASSLVTRTYNEQFF
TRBV4-1,CASSQRAGDSIFTGELFF
TRBV6-6,CASSYSVGGGDEQFF
TRBV5-6,CASSVDSYGYTF
TRBV6-1,CASSEIGSLGGYTF
TRBV5-6,CASSLWGQGNTEAFF
TRBV7-2,CASSLVLATDEQFF
TRBV29-1,CSVPGHMTMNTEAFF
TRBV5-4,CASSPVAGRGYTF
TRBV2,CASSEDGGDTGELFF
TRBV14,CASSQLDSNEKLFF
TRBV15,CATSRDRGPYEQYF
TRBV11-3,CASRSRGSNQPQHF
TRBV6-1,CASSEGQITGELFF
TRBV6-5,CASSADRGGEQYF
TRBV29-1,CSVTGLVYNEQFF
TRBV7-9,CASSPPTSGGYNEQFF